The 22 T cell receptor beta chains given below trace back to one sample, sequenced in a study of untreated major depressive disorder. Assay: immunoSEQ multiplex PCR; the TCRdb copy retains only in-frame clones and omits some. The repertoire holds just over 20,000 clones, 90% to 95% seen once, with around 0.33% in the top ten. Sequencing was carried out using CD4+ T cells from PBMCs. The origin of the receptors is a man aged 25-45 years in good health.

This chain uses TRBV9 with TRBJ2-4; 14 nucleotides line up with TRBD2. The J segment lost 1 base and the V segment lost 3 bases, leaving 3 bases of the junction unmatched. The CDR3 spans 17 residues. Germline V CDR1 and CDR2: SGDLS, YYNGEE. As DNA, the CDR3 is TGTGCCAGCAGCGAGGGACTAGCGGGAGTTGCCAAAAACATTCAGTACTTC. The encoded protein is CASSEGLAGVAKNIQYF.

The chain carries TRBV5-1 and TRBJ2-3; TRBD2 agrees at 11 bases. The junction had 4 bases not matched to a gene; V was cut back by 4 bases and J by 0 bases. Germline assignment: CDR1 SGHRS and CDR2 YFSETQ. The CDR3 spans 16 residues. The CDR3 DNA follows: TGCGCCAGCAGCCGAGTAGCGGGAGGGAGCACAGATACGCAGTATTTT. This codes for CASSRVAGGSTDTQYF.

The chain's CDR3 is CASSRLNNEQFF. In nucleotides, the CDR3 is TGTGCCAGCAGTCGTCTGAACAATGAGCAGTTCTTC. The V gene is TRBV6-1, the J gene TRBJ2-1; D remains unclear. CDR3 length: 12 amino acids. With 5 bases removed from V and 5 bases from J, the gap between germline ends came to 7 bases. Per germline, CDR1 MNHNS and CDR2 SASEGT.

J is TRBJ2-2 and V is TRBV5-1; D unresolved. V lost 0 bases and J lost 0, with 9 bases in between. The CDR3 is 16 residues long. CDR1 and CDR2 from the germline V gene are SGHRS and YFSETQ. In DNA, the CDR3 is TGCGCCAGCAGCTTGGGTCCCCGGACGAACACCGGGGAGCTGTTTTTT. As protein: CASSLGPRTNTGELFF.

A few counts support this clone. V and J are TRBV7-9 and TRBJ2-7; either TRBD1 or TRBD2 may supply D (6 bases each). Germline CDR1 is SEHNR and CDR2 is FQNEAQ (reference sequence). V was pared by 4 bases and J by 7 bases, with 20 bases between. The CDR3 has 15 amino acids. In DNA form, the CDR3 reads TGTGCCAGCAGCTGGACGGGGGCGACCAGAGGGGAGCAGTACTTC. Translated, it gives CASSWTGATRGEQYF.

The chain recombines TRBV6-5 with TRBJ1-3; no definite D call. The CDR3 spans 13 residues. Deletions cut 6 bases from V and 3 bases from J, with 9 bases between. The germline CDR1 and CDR2 sequences are MNHEY and SVGAGI. For the CDR3, the DNA is TGTGCCAGCAGGACTACCAATGGAAACACCATATATTTT. It is translated as CASRTTNGNTIYF.

The chain is built from TRBV5-5 and TRBJ1-5, with D maybe TRBD1 (5 bases). The CDR3 extends over 14 amino acids. Germline V gene sequence: CDR1 SGHKS, CDR2 YYEKEE (reference sequence). Trimming cost V 6 bases and J 5 bases, with 15 bases left between them. The chain's CDR3 is CASNRAGTDQPQHF. In DNA, the CDR3 is TGTGCCAGCAATAGGGCAGGGACGGATCAGCCCCAGCATTTT. Filled out from reference TRBV5-5 and TRBJ1-5, the complete variable domain reads DAGVTQSPTHLIKTRGQQVTLRCSPISGHKSVSWYQQVLGQGPQFIFQYYEKEERGRGNFPDRFSARQFPNYSSELNVNALLLGDSALYLCASNRAGTDQPQHFGDGTRLSIL.

This chain joins TRBV2 and TRBJ2-3, with TRBD2 matching over 8 bases. J lost 6 bases, V lost 4 bases, and 15 bases had no gene match. The germline CDR1 and CDR2 sequences are SNHLY and FYNNEI. The CDR3 has 17 amino acids. The CDR3 DNA sequence: TGTGCCAGCAGTGTGACCCGACTAGCGTTAGTCCGGGATACGCAGTATTTT. Its protein product is CASSVTRLALVRDTQYF.

J is TRBJ1-3 and V is TRBV4-1; 9 bases agree with TRBD1. CDR1 is MGHRA and CDR2 is YSYEKL in the germline V gene. This CDR3 has 16 residues. J lost 3 bases, V lost 4 bases, and 7 bases had no gene match. The CDR3 here is CASSPLDRGNGNTIYF. The CDR3, as DNA: TGCGCCAGCAGCCCTTTGGACAGGGGAAATGGAAACACCATATATTTT.

The chain joins TRBV11-1 to TRBJ1-4; D not certain. Trimming took off 6 bases at V and 6 bases at J, with 11 bases between the two ends. CDR1 is SGHAT, CDR2 FQDESV, per germline (reference sequence). The CDR3 covers 13 residues. In DNA form, the CDR3 reads TGTGCCAGCAGTGCCGAACATCATGAAAAACTGTTTTTT. Its translation is CASSAEHHEKLFF. Combining the CDR3 with reference TRBV11-1 and TRBJ1-4 gives the whole variable domain EAEVAQSPRYKITEKSQAVAFWCDPISGHATLYWYRQILGQGPELLVQFQDESVVDDSQLPKDRFSAERLKGVDSTLKIQPAELGDSAMYLCASSAEHHEKLFFGSGTQLSVL.

The V call is TRBV6-1, the J call TRBJ1-2; 7 positions match TRBD1. The CDR3 is 13 residues long. CDR1 and CDR2 (germline): MNHNS, SASEGT. V trimming: 6 bases; J trimming: 7 bases; junction bases outside the gene matches: 8. The CDR3 sequence is CASSTGQVSGYTF. The CDR3 region has the DNA TGTGCCAGCAGCACAGGACAGGTCAGTGGCTACACCTTC.

J is TRBJ1-1 and V is TRBV2; D uncertain. The V gene's germline CDR1 is SNHLY and CDR2 FYNNEI. V was trimmed by 6 bases and J by 7 bases, leaving 15 bases between them. The CDR3 covers 13 residues. Written as DNA, the CDR3 is TGTGCCAGCAGGGTACAGATTGTTGGTGAAGCTTTCTTT. This encodes CASRVQIVGEAFF.

This clone has a single count. Distinct nucleotide sequences in the sample also encode this CDR3. This chain uses TRBV29-1 with TRBJ2-5; the match to TRBD2 covers 7 bases. CDR3 length: 13 residues. Trimming took 3 bases from V and 2 from J; bases not matched to a gene: 3. Germline assignment: CDR1 SQVTM and CDR2 ANQGSEA. The CDR3 nucleotides are TGCAGCGTTGATGGGCGGGGGCAAGAGACCCAGTACTTC. It translates to CSVDGRGQETQYF.

V and J are TRBV7-3 and TRBJ2-7; unclear D gene. Germline V gene lookup returns CDR1 SGHTA and CDR2 FQGTGA. V was cut by 5 bases and J by 0 bases, with 11 bases left in between. This CDR3 region has 14 residues. As DNA, the CDR3 is TGTGCCAGCAGCCAGACTTCTAACTCCTACGAGCAGTACTTC. Its protein is CASSQTSNSYEQYF. Filled out from reference TRBV7-3 and TRBJ2-7, the complete variable domain reads GAGVSQTPSNKVTEKGKYVELRCDPISGHTALYWYRQSLGQGPEFLIYFQGTGAADDSGLPNDRFFAVRPEGSVSTLKIQRTERGDSAVYLCASSQTSNSYEQYFGPGTRLTVT.

The chain carries TRBV5-1 and TRBJ2-3; TRBD1 is a possible D gene (5 bases). The CDR3 consists of 14 residues. The V gene lost 1 base and the J gene lost 5 bases, with 11 bases spanning the gap. Germline-derived CDR1 and CDR2 are SGHRS and YFSETQ. The CDR3 nucleotides are TGCGCCAGCAGCTTGCAGGGCTGGGGAGATACGCAGTATTTT. Residues: CASSLQGWGDTQYF.

The chain combines TRBV30 with TRBJ1-4; 9 bases are shared with TRBD1. Germline loops: CDR1 GTSNPN, CDR2 SVGIG (reference sequence). V lost 5 bases, J lost 0 bases, and 10 bases stayed unmatched. CDR3 length equals 17 residues. The CDR3 loop is CAWDTGGVRPTNEKLFF. The CDR3 nucleotides are TGTGCCTGGGATACAGGGGGCGTTAGGCCAACTAATGAAAAACTGTTTTTT.

V gene TRBV13 combines with J gene TRBJ1-3; D not resolved. Germline-derived CDR1 and CDR2 are PRHDT and FYEKMQ (reference sequence). The CDR3 totals 14 residues. V dropped 2 bases and J dropped 0 bases, with 5 bases sitting between them. CDR3 DNA sequence: TGTGCCAGCAGCTTACCCAGCTCTGGAAACACCATATATTTT. Its translation is CASSLPSSGNTIYF.

This rearrangement joins TRBV7-2 to TRBJ1-2, with D possibly TRBD1 on 6 matching bases. Trimming pared 1 base from V and 0 bases from J, leaving 9 bases between. CDR3 size: 15 residues. Germline V gene lookup returns CDR1 SGHTA and CDR2 FQGNSA. The chain's CDR3 is CASSLDRVANYGYTF. DNA for the CDR3: TGTGCCAGCAGCTTAGACAGGGTGGCTAACTATGGCTACACCTTC.

This chain connects TRBV30 to TRBJ2-2, with D perhaps matching TRBD1 (6 bases). The V gene lost 0 bases and the J gene lost 2 bases, with 13 bases spanning the gap. Germline V gives CDR1 GTSNPN, CDR2 SVGIG (reference sequence). The CDR3 extends over 16 amino acids. The CDR3 nucleotides read TGTGCCTGGAGTGTTTGGGCAGGGGACAACACCGGGGAGCTGTTTTTT. This gives the protein CAWSVWAGDNTGELFF.

The rearrangement joins TRBV5-1 to TRBJ1-1, with no clear D. Trimming pared 4 bases from V and 2 bases from J, leaving 12 bases between. CDR1 is SGHRS and CDR2 is YFSETQ in the germline V gene. The CDR3 runs to 14 residues. This CDR3 reads CASSMSGKNTEAFF. In DNA form, the CDR3 reads TGCGCCAGCAGCATGAGCGGGAAAAACACTGAAGCTTTCTTT.

V gene TRBV27 combines with J gene TRBJ2-2, with TRBD2 matching over 11 bases. This CDR3 contains 17 residues. After removal of 2 bases from V and 0 bases from J, the junction contained 2 bases not matched to a gene. Germline CDR1 is MNHEY and CDR2 is SMNVEV (reference sequence). CDR3 nucleotide sequence: TGTGCCAGCAGTTTACTAGCGGGAGGCTCGAACACCGGGGAGCTGTTTTTT. It is translated as CASSLLAGGSNTGELFF.

This rearrangement joins TRBV5-4 to TRBJ1-4; TRBD1 might be the D (6 bases). Trimming removed 4 bases from V and 7 bases from J, with 14 bases in between. Per the germline V gene, CDR1 is SGHNT and CDR2 is YYREEE (reference sequence). The length of the CDR3 is 14 residues. The CDR3, as DNA: TGTGCCAGCAGCCCTGGGGGGCTCGGTGAAAAACTGTTTTTT. Residues: CASSPGGLGEKLFF.